This TCR beta chain was captured by sequencing in a study of blood T cell repertoires in COVID-19. Sequencing was performed with immunoSEQ multiplex PCR; in TCRdb, only in-frame clones are kept and a portion is missing. This sample has roughly 130,000 clones, with roughly nine tenths found just once. This TCR was recovered from a man aged 60-69 years with COVID-19, enrolled during active disease. Sequencing was performed on peripheral blood.

CDR3: CASSSGQTTNEKLFF. The CDR3 nucleotides are TGTGCCAGCAGTTCAGGACAGACAACTAATGAAAAACTGTTTTTT. The rearrangement links TRBV28 to TRBJ1-4; a possible D gene is TRBD1 (6 bases). The CDR3 totals 15 residues. Germline assignment: CDR1 MDHEN and CDR2 SYDVKM. Trimming pared 4 bases from V and 0 bases from J, leaving 9 bases between.